The 20 T cell receptor beta chains presented below share a single source sample, sequenced in a study of blood T cell repertoires in COVID-19 (dated by TCRdb to about 2020). Preparation of the library involved the immunoSEQ multiplex PCR assay. TCRdb stores this immuneACCESS table with in-frame sequences only. Part of the clones is absent; in the studies checked, under half of the shortfall reflects unresolved V genes, and no reason is known for the rest. This sample gives more than 70,000 clones in total; about four fifths of them show up just once. Of the sample, more than 20% falls within the top ten clones. Sequencing was carried out using peripheral blood. The receptors here all came from a human donor in a cohort sampled during active COVID-19.

This rearrangement joins TRBV18 to TRBJ2-7; a weak D match, TRBD1 (7 bases). The germline V gene has CDR1 KGHSH and CDR2 LQKENI. The V end was cut by 3 bases, the J end by 7 bases, with 25 bases between. The CDR3 spans 17 residues. In DNA form, the CDR3 reads TGTGCCAGCTCACCCTTGTCGGTAGGAGGGGGCCGTAGGGAGCAGTACTTC. Translation: CASSPLSVGGGRREQYF.

This clone was found once. This chain joins TRBV19 and TRBJ2-7; 11 bases are a match to TRBD1. Germline lookup yields CDR1 LNHDA and CDR2 SQIVND (reference sequence). V was pared by 6 bases and J by 2 bases, with 3 bases of the junction left unmatched. CDR3 size: 14 residues. For the CDR3, the DNA is TGTGCCAGTAGCAGGGACAGGGGGGCCTACGAGCAGTACTTC. It codes for CASSRDRGAYEQYF.

This clone was observed a few times. This chain links TRBV7-6 with TRBJ1-3; a weak D match, TRBD1 (5 bases). Germline CDR1 and CDR2: SGHVS and FNYEAQ. The CDR3 is made up of 16 amino acids. Trimming cost V 7 bases and J 2 bases, with 18 bases left between them. CDR3 sequence reads: CASTETLGGTGNTIYF. The DNA of the CDR3 is TGTGCCAGCACCGAGACTCTGGGGGGGACTGGAAACACCATATATTTT. Full variable domain (remainder filled in from reference TRBV7-6 and TRBJ1-3): GAGVSQSPRYKVTKRGQDVALRCDPISGHVSLYWYRQALGQGPEFLTYFNYEAQQDKSGLPNDRFSAERPEGSISTLTIQRTEQRDSAMYRCASTETLGGTGNTIYFGEGSWLTVV.

This clone was seen a handful of times. V gene TRBV29-1 combines with J gene TRBJ1-5; possibly TRBD1 for D (6 bases). Germline-derived CDR1 and CDR2 are SQVTM and ANQGSEA. V was cut by 6 bases and J by 4 bases, with 16 bases left in between. The CDR3 is made up of 14 amino acids. The CDR3 region has the DNA TGCAGCGTAACACAGGGATCTGGGAATCAGCCCCAGCATTTT. It yields the protein CSVTQGSGNQPQHF.

The chain combines TRBV19 with TRBJ1-1; TRBD1 might be the D (5 bases). The V gene lost 6 bases and the J gene lost 8 bases, with 22 bases spanning the gap. In germline, CDR1 is LNHDA, CDR2 SQIVND (reference sequence). The CDR3 is 15 amino acids. The CDR3 region is CASRDEGVPRREAFF. CDR3 coding DNA: TGTGCCAGTAGGGACGAAGGGGTTCCTAGACGGGAAGCTTTCTTT.

This clone occurred once. The genes are TRBV7-9 and TRBJ1-3, with D uncertain. Germline loops: CDR1 SEHNR, CDR2 FQNEAQ (reference sequence). The CDR3 runs to 14 residues. V lost 11 bases, J lost 0 bases, and 14 bases lay in between. The CDR3 spells CAAPGSASGNTIYF. For the CDR3, the DNA is TGTGCCGCCCCCGGGTCCGCCTCTGGAAACACCATATATTTT.

J is TRBJ1-1 and V is TRBV13, with TRBD1 matching over 8 bases. V lost 5 bases, J lost 6 bases, and 8 bases stayed unmatched. The CDR3 covers 14 residues. Germline CDR1 PRHDT, CDR2 FYEKMQ (reference sequence). CDR3 loop: CASSNRQGLAEAFF. Written as DNA, the CDR3 is TGTGCCAGCAGCAACCGACAGGGGCTCGCTGAAGCTTTCTTT.

The chain uses TRBV11-1 and TRBJ2-7, with TRBD1 matching 7 bases. The CDR3 is made up of 16 amino acids. Germline V gene sequence: CDR1 SGHAT, CDR2 FQDESV (reference sequence). The ends lost 5 bases at V and 3 bases at J; junction bases unmatched: 13. The CDR3 sequence: CASSLSRTGYLYEQYF. In DNA form, the CDR3 reads TGTGCCAGCAGCCTCAGCCGGACAGGTTACCTCTACGAGCAGTACTTC.

The rearrangement links TRBV6-2 or TRBV6-3 to TRBJ2-5, with TRBD2 identical over 14 bases. CDR3 length: 18 residues. The germline CDR1 and CDR2 sequences are MNHEY and SVGEGT. The V gene end was trimmed by 4 bases and the J gene end by 5 bases; junction bases not matched to a gene: 12. Here the CDR3 DNA reads TGTGCCAGCAGTTCGCCTTCTGGGACTAGCGGGAGTTCGGAGACCCAGTACTTC. This translates into CASSSPSGTSGSSETQYF.

The CDR3 loop is CASSEGPGGEKLFF. CDR3 DNA: TGTGCCAGCAGTGAAGGTCCAGGGGGGGAAAAACTGTTTTTT. The V gene is TRBV6-1, the J gene TRBJ1-4, with TRBD1 matching over 7 bases. The CDR3 contains 14 residues. The germline CDR1 and CDR2 sequences are MNHNS and SASEGT. The V gene end was trimmed by 1 base and the J gene end by 8 bases; junction bases not matched to a gene: 4.

This clone was seen only once. V and J are TRBV5-1 and TRBJ1-3; 9 bases map to TRBD1. Germline lookup yields CDR1 SGHRS and CDR2 YFSETQ. V lost 0 bases, J lost 4 bases, and 5 bases stayed unmatched. CDR3 length equals 16 residues. DNA for the CDR3: TGCGCCAGCAGCTTGGCAGGGACAGGGAGAGGAAACACCATATATTTT. This gives the protein CASSLAGTGRGNTIYF.

This clone was recorded a few times. The rearrangement links TRBV5-6 to TRBJ2-3; maybe TRBD2 (6 bases). The ends were cut back, 0 bases at V and 3 bases at J, with 14 bases in the middle. Germline V lookup: CDR1 SGHDT, CDR2 YYEEEE. CDR3 length equals 16 residues. CDR3 nucleotide sequence: TGTGCCAGCAGCTTGGACGGGGGATGGGAGACAGATACGCAGTATTTT. Translating gives CASSLDGGWETDTQYF.

The count of this clone is one. The rearrangement joins TRBV30 to TRBJ1-4, with TRBD1 identical over 10 bases. Looked up from germline, CDR1 is GTSNPN and CDR2 is SVGIG (reference sequence). V dropped 2 bases and J dropped 4; count of bases not matched to a gene: 10. The CDR3 sequence is 17 residues long. The CDR3, as DNA: TGTGCCTGGAGTCGGGGGGGACAGGGGTATGGTAATGAAAAACTGTTTTTT. This codes for CAWSRGGQGYGNEKLFF.

The chain couples TRBV5-1 to TRBJ2-1; the D gene is possibly TRBD2 (6 bases). CDR3 length: 17 residues. V gave up 4 bases and J gave up 0 bases, with 17 bases separating them. The germline V gene encodes CDR1 SGHRS and CDR2 YFSETQ. CDR3 region: CASSPGQGLPSYNEQFF. Written as DNA, the CDR3 is TGCGCCAGCAGCCCGGGTCAGGGACTTCCCTCCTACAATGAGCAGTTCTTC.

The sample holds a few counts of this clone. The chain has TRBV7-2 and TRBJ2-1, with 11 bases aligning to TRBD2. The J segment lost 8 bases and the V segment lost 0 bases, leaving 12 bases of the junction unmatched. CDR3 length: 18 amino acids. Germline loops: CDR1 SGHTA, CDR2 FQGNSA. The CDR3: CASSLALQLAGDRDEQFF. In DNA, the CDR3 is TGTGCCAGCAGCTTAGCCCTTCAACTAGCGGGAGATAGAGATGAGCAGTTCTTC. The full variable domain, completed using reference TRBV7-2 and TRBJ2-1, is GAGVSQSPSNKVTEKGKDVELRCDPISGHTALYWYRQSLGQGLEFLIYFQGNSAPDKSGLPSDRFSAERTGGSVSTLTIQRTQQEDSAVYLCASSLALQLAGDRDEQFFGPGTRLTVL.

The chain couples TRBV6-5 to TRBJ1-1; D possibly corresponds to TRBD1 (5 bases). Germline-derived CDR1 and CDR2 are MNHEY and SVGAGI. CDR3 size: 16 residues. V was shortened by 0 bases and J by 4 bases, with 15 bases between the two germline ends. CDR3 bases: TGTGCCAGCAGTTACTCACCCCTAGGGGCGAGCACTGAAGCTTTCTTT. It specifies CASSYSPLGASTEAFF.

The V and J genes are TRBV30 and TRBJ1-1, with 7 bases aligning to TRBD1. The CDR3 has 14 amino acids. Germline V gene sequence: CDR1 GTSNPN, CDR2 SVGIG (reference sequence). Germline trimming cut 3 bases from V and 5 bases from J; bases unmatched to any gene: 9. The CDR3 reads CAWSRGGGWTEAFF. The CDR3 DNA follows: TGTGCCTGGAGCCGAGGAGGGGGCTGGACTGAAGCTTTCTTT.

The chain combines TRBV15 with TRBJ2-1, with TRBD2 matching over 9 bases. Trimming cost V 6 bases and J 6 bases; bases outside gene matches: 3. The germline CDR1 and CDR2 sequences are LNHNV and YYDKDF (reference sequence). The CDR3 has 13 residues. The CDR3, as DNA: TGTGCCACCAGAATTAGCGGGAGCAATGAGCAGTTCTTC. It is translated as CATRISGSNEQFF. The whole variable domain, filled in from reference TRBV15 and TRBJ2-1, reads DAMVIQNPRYQVTQFGKPVTLSCSQTLNHNVMYWYQQKSSQAPKLLFHYYDKDFNNEADTPDNFQSRRPNTSFCFLDIRSPGLGDTAMYLCATRISGSNEQFFGPGTRLTVL.

V gene TRBV18 combines with J gene TRBJ2-7; 10 bases match TRBD2. Germline V gives CDR1 KGHSH, CDR2 LQKENI. V lost 2 bases, J lost 1 base, and 5 bases stayed unmatched. This CDR3 comprises 16 residues. CDR3 bases: TGTGCCAGCTCACCAAACCTAGCGGGAGTTTCCTACGAGCAGTACTTC. Its protein product is CASSPNLAGVSYEQYF.

The CDR3 nucleotides are TGTGCCAGCAGCGCCGACAGGCAGGATGAGCAGTTCTTC. It codes for CASSADRQDEQFF. The chain has TRBV7-6 and TRBJ2-1; tentatively, D is TRBD1 (6 bases). Trimming pared 5 bases from V and 8 bases from J, leaving 13 bases between. The CDR3 has 13 amino acids. CDR1 and CDR2 (germline): SGHVS, FNYEAQ.